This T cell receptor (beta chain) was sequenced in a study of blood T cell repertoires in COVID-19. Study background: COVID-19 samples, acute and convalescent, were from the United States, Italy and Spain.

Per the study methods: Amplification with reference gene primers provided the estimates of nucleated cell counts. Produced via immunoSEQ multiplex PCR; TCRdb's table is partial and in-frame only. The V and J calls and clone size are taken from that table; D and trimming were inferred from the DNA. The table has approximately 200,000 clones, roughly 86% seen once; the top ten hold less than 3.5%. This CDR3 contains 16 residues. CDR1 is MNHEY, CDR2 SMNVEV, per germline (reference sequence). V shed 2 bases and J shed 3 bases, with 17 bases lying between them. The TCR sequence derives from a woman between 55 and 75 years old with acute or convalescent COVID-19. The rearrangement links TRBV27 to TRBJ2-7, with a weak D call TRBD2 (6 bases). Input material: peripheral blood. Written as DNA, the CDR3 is TGTGCCAGCAGTTTAAGGATGGGGGGAGGTTTCTACGAGCAGTACTTC. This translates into CASSLRMGGGFYEQYF.